The 27 T cell receptor beta chains presented below share a single source sample, sequenced in a study of T cells in Graves' hyperthyroidism and ophthalmopathy. Amplification of TCR beta CDR3 regions was performed using RNA transcripts as template. TCR CDR3 regions were first amplified by RT-PCR with HTBI primers. TCRdb processed the multiplex PCR reads anew with MiXCR; each CDR3 protein has one entry. Among 600,000 to 650,000 distinct CDR3 sequences, less than 25% were seen once, and the ten largest hold 34%. The sequenced sample consisted of blood. The receptors here all came from a man aged 25 to 40 with Graves' ophthalmopathy.

This clonotype turned up a few times. The chain carries TRBV19 and TRBJ1-5; the D gene is possibly TRBD1 (5 bases). V dropped 4 bases and J dropped 4 bases, with 14 bases sitting between them. The CDR3 length is 15 residues. Per germline, CDR1 LNHDA and CDR2 SQIVND (reference sequence). CDR3 in DNA: TGTGCCAGTAGTACCCGTTTGGGGGTTAATCAGCCCCAGCATTTT. This gives the protein CASSTRLGVNQPQHF.

Notes on this clonotype: Lacking the conserved final phenylalanine or tryptophan, this CDR3 likely reflects a read error. The gene calls are TRBV24-1 and TRBJ2-5; TRBD2 matches at 11 bases. The CDR3 is made up of 16 amino acids. Germline assignment: CDR1 KGHDR and CDR2 SFDVKD. Losses at the gene ends were 1 base for V and 5 bases for J; bases not matched to a gene: 5. CDR3 amino acids: CATSDFPSGRRETQYL. The CDR3 DNA is TGTGCCACCAGTGATTTTCCTAGCGGGAGGCGTGAGACCCAGTACCTC.

This clonotype appeared many times. The J gene is TRBJ2-3, the V gene TRBV2, with TRBD1 identical over 8 bases. The CDR3 contains 13 residues. Germline assignment: CDR1 SNHLY and CDR2 FYNNEI. The V gene end was trimmed by 6 bases and the J gene end by 3 bases; junction bases not matched to a gene: 2. The DNA for the CDR3 is TGTGCCAGCAGGGGACAGGCAACAGATACGCAGTATTTT. This sequence encodes CASRGQATDTQYF.

The rearrangement uses TRBV6-1 and TRBJ2-1; TRBD2 aligns across 8 bases. V trimming: 6 bases; J trimming: 2 bases; junction bases outside the gene matches: 6. The CDR3 spans 15 residues. Germline V gene lookup returns CDR1 MNHNS and CDR2 SASEGT. CDR3 residues: CASRSSGSTYNEQFF. CDR3 nucleotide sequence: TGTGCCAGCAGGTCTAGCGGGTCGACCTACAATGAGCAGTTCTTC.

This clonotype came up many times. The V call is TRBV12-3 or TRBV12-4, the J call TRBJ2-7; no clear D gene. CDR3 size: 13 residues. Trimming cost V 3 bases and J 6 bases, with 12 bases left between them. The CDR3 region is CASSFRREFEQYF. The CDR3 nucleotides are TGTGCCAGCAGTTTCCGGCGTGAGTTCGAGCAGTACTTC.

This clonotype has only a few counts. J is TRBJ2-7 and V is TRBV3-1, with D uncertain. The CDR3 loop spans 14 amino acids. The germline CDR1 and CDR2 sequences are LGHDT and YNNKEL (reference sequence). V dropped 1 base and J dropped 2 bases, with 9 bases sitting between them. CDR3 nucleotide sequence: TGTGCCAGCAGCCAAGGTGGGAAAACCTACGAGCAGTACTTC. This codes for CASSQGGKTYEQYF.

The table lists this clonotype with a few counts. This chain links TRBV27 with TRBJ2-2; 8 bases align to TRBD1. V lost 1 base to trimming and J lost 2 bases; unmatched junction nucleotides: 6. The CDR3 sequence is 17 residues long. Per the germline V gene, CDR1 is MNHEY and CDR2 is SMNVEV (reference sequence). The CDR3 DNA is TGTGCCAGCAGTTTATATTCGGGACAGGCCAACACCGGGGAGCTGTTTTTT. Translating gives CASSLYSGQANTGELFF.

The chain uses TRBV28 and TRBJ1-6; D uncertain. The CDR3 totals 15 residues. Germline V gives CDR1 MDHEN, CDR2 SYDVKM. Trimming removed 7 bases at V and 4 bases at J, with 14 bases between. The CDR3 region has the DNA TGTGCCAGCAATCCTTCCTTGGGGTATAATTCACCCCTCCACTTT. Protein sequence: CASNPSLGYNSPLHF.

The DNA of the CDR3 is TGTGCCAGCGGGGACAGGGACTATGGCTACACCTTC. It translates to CASGDRDYGYTF. This chain connects TRBV9 to TRBJ1-2, with 9 bases lining up with TRBD1. The length of the CDR3 is 12 residues. Per germline, CDR1 SGDLS and CDR2 YYNGEE. Trimming at V came to 7 bases and at J to 3 bases, leaving 1 base not matched to a gene.

This clonotype was counted a few times. Relative to the germline gene, one junction end is altered; a read error may explain this. This rearrangement joins TRBV7-8 to TRBJ2-7, with 8 bases lining up with TRBD2. Germline CDR1 reads SGHVS; CDR2 reads FQNEAQ. The CDR3 spans 16 residues. CDR3 nucleotide sequence: TGCGCCAGCAGCCAAGATCGGAGCGGGGGTACCTACGAGCAGTACTTC. Its translation is CASSQDRSGGTYEQYF. Full variable domain (outside the CDR3, taken from reference TRBV7-8 and TRBJ2-7): GAGVSQSPRYKVAKRGQDVALRCDPISGHVSLFWYQQALGQGPEFLTYFQNEAQLDKSGLPSDRFFAERPEGSVSTLKIQRTQQEDSAVYLCASSQDRSGGTYEQYFGPGTRLTVT.

V gene TRBV27 combines with J gene TRBJ1-2, with a possible D match to TRBD1 (5 bases). Germline CDR1 MNHEY, CDR2 SMNVEV (reference sequence). The length of the CDR3 is 12 residues. The ends were cut back, 9 bases at V and 6 bases at J, with 14 bases in the middle. DNA of the CDR3: TGTGCCAGTCGGTGGGGGTTAGATGGCTACACCTTC. Translated: CASRWGLDGYTF.

The chain joins TRBV28 to TRBJ1-6; no clear D. The CDR3 covers 18 residues. Germline CDR1 MDHEN, CDR2 SYDVKM. Trimming left V 5 bases short and J 5 bases short, with 22 bases between. CDR3 in DNA: TGTGCCAGCAGTCCAGCCTACGCGGACTCTCTGGATAATTCACCCCTCCACTTT. Translating it yields CASSPAYADSLDNSPLHF.

The chain links TRBV28 to TRBJ2-1, with 11 nucleotides matching TRBD2. The CDR3 contains 17 residues. V was clipped by 5 bases and J by 5 bases; unmatched bases: 11. The germline gives CDR1 MDHEN, CDR2 SYDVKM. The CDR3 loop reads CASSPHSGRVGNNEQFF. In nucleotides, the CDR3 is TGTGCCAGCAGTCCCCATAGCGGGAGGGTTGGTAACAATGAGCAGTTCTTC.

V gene TRBV11-1 combines with J gene TRBJ2-2, with D perhaps TRBD1 (6 bases). The CDR3 is 15 amino acids. Per germline, CDR1 SGHAT and CDR2 FQDESV (reference sequence). Trimming shortened V by 4 bases and J by 4 bases, and 13 bases separated the two germline ends. CDR3 protein: CASSSTGYGTGELFF. The CDR3 nucleotides read TGTGCCAGCAGCTCTACAGGGTATGGCACCGGGGAGCTGTTTTTT.

The table lists this clonotype with many counts. The rearrangement joins TRBV30 to TRBJ2-7; 9 nucleotides line up with TRBD2. V was pared by 1 base and J by 4 bases, with 8 bases of the junction left unmatched. Germline V gives CDR1 GTSNPN, CDR2 SVGIG (reference sequence). This CDR3 has 15 residues. The CDR3: CAWSAGLALKYEQYF. For the CDR3, the DNA is TGTGCCTGGAGTGCGGGACTAGCACTGAAATACGAGCAGTACTTC.

In this sample, this clonotype turned up many times. The V and J genes are TRBV6-5 and TRBJ2-5; D might be TRBD1 (5 bases). Germline lookup yields CDR1 MNHEY and CDR2 SVGAGI. This CDR3 contains 15 residues. V was cut by 0 bases and J by 4 bases, with 12 bases left in between. In nucleotides, the CDR3 is TGTGCCAGCAGTTACTCGAGTCAGGGTGGAGAGACCCAGTACTTC. Translated, it gives CASSYSSQGGETQYF.

This clonotype was detected many times. The V gene is TRBV5-1, the J gene TRBJ2-1; D might be TRBD2 (6 bases). The CDR3 runs 17 residues. Germline CDR1 reads SGHRS; CDR2 reads YFSETQ. The V end lost 4 bases, the J end lost 0 bases, and 17 bases lay between the germline ends. CDR3 residues: CASSPRGGSSSYNEQFF. The CDR3 DNA reads TGCGCCAGCAGCCCCCGAGGAGGGTCGAGCTCCTACAATGAGCAGTTCTTC.

The rearrangement joins TRBV20-1 to TRBJ2-6; 8 bases fit TRBD2. V dropped 4 bases and J dropped 0; count of bases not matched to a gene: 11. The CDR3 is made up of 18 amino acids. CDR1 is DFQATT and CDR2 is SNEGSKA in the germline V gene (reference sequence). The CDR3 loop reads CSANGRVERSSGANVLTF. In DNA, the CDR3 is TGCAGTGCTAACGGGAGGGTAGAAAGAAGCTCTGGGGCCAACGTCCTGACTTTC.

The rearrangement joins TRBV28 to TRBJ2-2; TRBD1 matches 8 bases. CDR1 MDHEN and CDR2 SYDVKM come from the germline V gene. The CDR3 length is 15 residues. J gave up 8 bases and V 6 bases, and 11 bases lay outside the gene matches. The DNA for the CDR3 is TGTGCCAGCAGGGCCCCGGACAGGGTATCGGGGGAGCTGTTTTTT. Translation gives CASRAPDRVSGELFF. Variable domain in full (rest from reference TRBV28 and TRBJ2-2): DVKVTQSSRYLVKRTGEKVFLECVQDMDHENMFWYRQDPGLGLRLIYFSYDVKMKEKGDIPEGYSVSREKKERFSLILESASTNQTSMYLCASRAPDRVSGELFFGEGSRLTVL.

J is TRBJ1-2 and V is TRBV6-2 or TRBV6-3; 8 bases agree with TRBD1. Looked up from germline, CDR1 is MNHEY and CDR2 is SVGEGT. Losses at the gene ends were 5 bases for V and 13 bases for J; bases not matched to a gene: 9. This CDR3 has 12 residues. DNA of the CDR3: TGTGCCAGCAGTACTGTCCGGGACAGGCGCACCTTC. Translated: CASSTVRDRRTF.

This clonotype was counted only a few times. The chain is built from TRBV28 and TRBJ2-5; D remains ambiguous. V shed 1 base and J shed 5 bases, with 14 bases lying between them. This CDR3 has 15 amino acids. From germline, CDR1 is MDHEN and CDR2 SYDVKM. As DNA, the CDR3 is TGTGCCAGCAGTTTATTTAGGCTAACGGCGGAGACCCAGTACTTC. It yields the protein CASSLFRLTAETQYF.

The rearrangement links TRBV9 to TRBJ2-3, with D perhaps matching TRBD1 or TRBD2 (5 bases each). Deletions cut 2 bases from V and 4 bases from J, with 11 bases between. The CDR3 has 14 residues. Per germline, CDR1 SGDLS and CDR2 YYNGEE. The CDR3 sequence: CASSVWRGADTQYF. The CDR3 DNA follows: TGTGCCAGCAGCGTGTGGAGAGGGGCAGATACGCAGTATTTT.

This clonotype was counted a few times. The V gene is TRBV10-2, the J gene TRBJ2-1; D possibly corresponds to TRBD2 (5 bases). The CDR3 is 14 amino acids. V gave up 4 bases and J gave up 4 bases, with 11 bases separating them. The germline gives CDR1 WSHSY, CDR2 SAAADI. The DNA for the CDR3 is TGCGCCAGCAGTGTGGTCGGCGGGTACAATGAGCAGTTCTTC. Translating gives CASSVVGGYNEQFF.

This clonotype showed up just once. The genes are TRBV9 and TRBJ1-2; D is unclear. This CDR3 is built from 15 residues. Germline CDR1 reads SGDLS; CDR2 reads YYNGEE. Trimming pared 0 bases from V and 7 bases from J, leaving 16 bases between. The DNA of the CDR3 is TGTGCCAGCAGCGTAGAAGGAACAGCCCAAAGTGGCTACACCTTC. It translates to CASSVEGTAQSGYTF.

This clonotype was seen only a few times. It may be a read error: a sequence one base away is much more abundant. The J gene is TRBJ2-1, the V gene TRBV2; 8 bases are shared with TRBD2. CDR1 and CDR2 (germline): SNHLY, FYNNEI. This CDR3 comprises 14 residues. The CDR3 here is CASRRGDFYDEQFF. CDR3 DNA sequence: TGTGCCAGCAGGCGGGGGGACTTCTACGATGAGCAGTTCTTC.

This clonotype was detected a few times. The V and J genes are TRBV29-1 and TRBJ1-5; 8 positions agree with TRBD1. The trim removed 4 bases at V and 6 bases at J, leaving 5 bases unmatched. This CDR3 has 13 amino acids. Germline V lookup: CDR1 SQVTM, CDR2 ANQGSEA. The DNA of the CDR3 is TGCAGCGTTGGACAGGGGTCGGGTCAGCCCCAGCATTTT. This sequence encodes CSVGQGSGQPQHF.

This clonotype was seen more than once but under ten times. The CDR3 loop is CASSIMRTLNTGELFF. CDR3 DNA: TGTGCCAGTAGTATTATGAGGACACTGAACACCGGGGAGCTGTTTTTT. The chain combines TRBV19 with TRBJ2-2, with D perhaps matching TRBD1 (5 bases). The V gene's germline CDR1 is LNHDA and CDR2 SQIVND (reference sequence). The CDR3 is 16 amino acids. The V end was cut by 3 bases, the J end by 1 base, with 12 bases between.